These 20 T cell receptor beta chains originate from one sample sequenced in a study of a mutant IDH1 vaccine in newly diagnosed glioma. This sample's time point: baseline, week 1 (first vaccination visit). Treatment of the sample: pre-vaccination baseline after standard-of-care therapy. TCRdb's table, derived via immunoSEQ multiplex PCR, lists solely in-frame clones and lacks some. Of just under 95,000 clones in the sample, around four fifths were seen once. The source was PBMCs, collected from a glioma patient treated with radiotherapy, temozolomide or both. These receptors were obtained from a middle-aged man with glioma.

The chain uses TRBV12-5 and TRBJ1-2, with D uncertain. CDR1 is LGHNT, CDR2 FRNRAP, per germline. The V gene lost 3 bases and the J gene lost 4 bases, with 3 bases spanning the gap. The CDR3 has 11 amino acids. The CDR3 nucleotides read TGTGCTAGTGGTTTCCTCTATGGCTACACCTTC. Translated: CASGFLYGYTF.

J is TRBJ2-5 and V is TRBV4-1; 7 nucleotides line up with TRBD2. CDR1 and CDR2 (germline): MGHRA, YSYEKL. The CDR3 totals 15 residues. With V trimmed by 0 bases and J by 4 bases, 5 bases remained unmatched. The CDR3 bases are TGCGCCAGCAGCCAAGATGGGACTACGATAGAGACCCAGTACTTC. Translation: CASSQDGTTIETQYF.

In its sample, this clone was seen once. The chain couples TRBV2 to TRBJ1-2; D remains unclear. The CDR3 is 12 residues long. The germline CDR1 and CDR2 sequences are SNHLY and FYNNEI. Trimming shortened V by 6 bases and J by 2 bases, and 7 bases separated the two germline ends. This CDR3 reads CASRAGNYGYTF. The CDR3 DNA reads TGTGCCAGCAGGGCCGGGAACTATGGCTACACCTTC.

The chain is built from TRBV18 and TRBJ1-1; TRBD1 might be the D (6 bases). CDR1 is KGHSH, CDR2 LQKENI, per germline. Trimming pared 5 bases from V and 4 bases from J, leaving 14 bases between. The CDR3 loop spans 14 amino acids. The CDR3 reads CASSSQGLGTEAFF. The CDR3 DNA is TGTGCCAGCTCATCTCAGGGGTTGGGCACTGAAGCTTTCTTT.

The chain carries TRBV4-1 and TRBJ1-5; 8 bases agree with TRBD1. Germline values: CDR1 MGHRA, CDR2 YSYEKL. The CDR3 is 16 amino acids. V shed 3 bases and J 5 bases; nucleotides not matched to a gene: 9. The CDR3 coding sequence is TGCGCCAGCAGCCATCCCCCGGGGACAGGCTATCAGCCCCAGCATTTT. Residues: CASSHPPGTGYQPQHF.

CDR3 nucleotides: TGTGCCAGCAGTCGCAGCGGGAACACAGATACGCAGTATTTT. The encoded protein is CASSRSGNTDTQYF. V and J are TRBV27 and TRBJ2-3, with TRBD2 matching 7 bases. Looked up from germline, CDR1 is MNHEY and CDR2 is SMNVEV (reference sequence). V was clipped by 5 bases and J by 2 bases; unmatched bases: 4. This CDR3 has 14 amino acids.

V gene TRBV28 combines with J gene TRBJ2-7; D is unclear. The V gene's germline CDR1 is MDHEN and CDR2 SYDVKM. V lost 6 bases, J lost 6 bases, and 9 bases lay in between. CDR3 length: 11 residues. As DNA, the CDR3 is TGTGCCAGCAGCCTCAATTCCGAGCAGTACTTC. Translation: CASSLNSEQYF.

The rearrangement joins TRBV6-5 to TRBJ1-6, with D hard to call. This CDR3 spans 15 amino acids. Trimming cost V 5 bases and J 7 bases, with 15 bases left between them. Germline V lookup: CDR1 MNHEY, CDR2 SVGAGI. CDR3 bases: TGTGCCAGCAGTCTCGGGTCCCGACCCAATTCACCCCTCCACTTT. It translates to CASSLGSRPNSPLHF.

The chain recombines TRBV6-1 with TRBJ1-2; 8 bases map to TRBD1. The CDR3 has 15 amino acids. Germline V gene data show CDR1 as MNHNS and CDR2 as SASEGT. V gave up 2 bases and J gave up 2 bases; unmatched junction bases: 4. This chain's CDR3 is CASSEKRQGNYGYTF. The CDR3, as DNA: TGTGCCAGCAGTGAAAAGAGACAGGGGAACTATGGCTACACCTTC.

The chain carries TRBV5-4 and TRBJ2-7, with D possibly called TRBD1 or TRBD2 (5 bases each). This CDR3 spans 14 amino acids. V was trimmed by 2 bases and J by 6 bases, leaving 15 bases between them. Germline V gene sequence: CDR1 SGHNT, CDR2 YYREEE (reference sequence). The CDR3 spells CASSLRLERGEQYF. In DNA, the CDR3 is TGTGCCAGCAGCTTACGGCTAGAGAGGGGCGAGCAGTACTTC.

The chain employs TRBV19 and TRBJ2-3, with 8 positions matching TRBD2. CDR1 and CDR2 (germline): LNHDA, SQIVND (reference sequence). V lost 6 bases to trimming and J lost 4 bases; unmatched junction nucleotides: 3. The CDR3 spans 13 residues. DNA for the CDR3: TGTGCCAGTAGCGGGGGGGCCCCAGATACGCAGTATTTT. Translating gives CASSGGAPDTQYF.

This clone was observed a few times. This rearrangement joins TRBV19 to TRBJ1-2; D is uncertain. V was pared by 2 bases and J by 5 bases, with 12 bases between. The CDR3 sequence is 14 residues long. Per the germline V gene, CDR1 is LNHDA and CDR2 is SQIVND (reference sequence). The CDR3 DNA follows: TGTGCCAGTAGTATACAACCGACCGTTTATGGCTACACCTTC. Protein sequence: CASSIQPTVYGYTF.

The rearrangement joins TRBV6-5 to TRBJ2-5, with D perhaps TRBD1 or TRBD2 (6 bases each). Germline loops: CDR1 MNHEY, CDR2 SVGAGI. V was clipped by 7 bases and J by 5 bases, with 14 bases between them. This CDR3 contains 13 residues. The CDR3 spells CASKQGGMETQYF. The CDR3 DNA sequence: TGTGCCAGCAAACAGGGAGGTATGGAGACCCAGTACTTC.

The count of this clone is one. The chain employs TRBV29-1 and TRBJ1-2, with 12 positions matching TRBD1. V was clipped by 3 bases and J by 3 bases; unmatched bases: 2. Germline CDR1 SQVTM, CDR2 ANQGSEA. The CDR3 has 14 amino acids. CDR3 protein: CSVEGQGADYGYTF. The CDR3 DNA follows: TGCAGCGTTGAGGGACAGGGGGCGGACTATGGCTACACCTTC.

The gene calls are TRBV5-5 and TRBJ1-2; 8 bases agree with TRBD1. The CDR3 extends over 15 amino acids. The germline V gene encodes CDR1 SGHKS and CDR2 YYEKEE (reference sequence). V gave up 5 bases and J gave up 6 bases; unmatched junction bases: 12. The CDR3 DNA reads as TGTGCCAGCAGGCTTTATGAGACAGGGGTGAATGGCTACACCTTC. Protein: CASRLYETGVNGYTF.

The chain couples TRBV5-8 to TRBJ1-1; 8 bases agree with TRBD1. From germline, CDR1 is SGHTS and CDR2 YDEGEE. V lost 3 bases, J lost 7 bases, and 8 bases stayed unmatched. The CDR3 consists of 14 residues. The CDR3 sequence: CASSYLSGTGEAFF. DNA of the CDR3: TGTGCCAGCAGCTACCTTAGTGGGACAGGTGAAGCTTTCTTT.

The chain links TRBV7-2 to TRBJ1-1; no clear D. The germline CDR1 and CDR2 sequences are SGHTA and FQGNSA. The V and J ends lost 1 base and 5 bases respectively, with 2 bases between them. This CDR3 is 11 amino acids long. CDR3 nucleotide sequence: TGTGCCAGCAGCTTAGATACTGAAGCTTTCTTT. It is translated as CASSLDTEAFF.

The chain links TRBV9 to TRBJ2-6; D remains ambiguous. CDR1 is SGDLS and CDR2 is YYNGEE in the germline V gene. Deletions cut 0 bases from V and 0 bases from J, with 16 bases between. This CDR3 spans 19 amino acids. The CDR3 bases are TGTGCCAGCAGCGTAGTCCCGGAATCAAGAACCTCTGGGGCCAACGTCCTGACTTTC. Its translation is CASSVVPESRTSGANVLTF.

CDR3: CASSYSQGTEAFF. CDR3 coding DNA: TGCGCCAGCAGCTACTCACAGGGGACTGAAGCTTTCTTT. The V and J genes are TRBV5-1 and TRBJ1-1; 7 bases match TRBD1. Germline values: CDR1 SGHRS, CDR2 YFSETQ. V lost 3 bases, J lost 5 bases, and 4 bases stayed unmatched. This CDR3 region has 13 residues.

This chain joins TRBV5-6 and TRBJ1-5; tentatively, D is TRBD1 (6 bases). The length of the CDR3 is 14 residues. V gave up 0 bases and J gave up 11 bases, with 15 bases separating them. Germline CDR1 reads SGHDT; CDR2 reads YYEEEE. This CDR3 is CASSLGQGKRAQHF. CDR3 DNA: TGTGCCAGCAGCTTGGGGCAGGGGAAGAGAGCCCAGCATTTT.